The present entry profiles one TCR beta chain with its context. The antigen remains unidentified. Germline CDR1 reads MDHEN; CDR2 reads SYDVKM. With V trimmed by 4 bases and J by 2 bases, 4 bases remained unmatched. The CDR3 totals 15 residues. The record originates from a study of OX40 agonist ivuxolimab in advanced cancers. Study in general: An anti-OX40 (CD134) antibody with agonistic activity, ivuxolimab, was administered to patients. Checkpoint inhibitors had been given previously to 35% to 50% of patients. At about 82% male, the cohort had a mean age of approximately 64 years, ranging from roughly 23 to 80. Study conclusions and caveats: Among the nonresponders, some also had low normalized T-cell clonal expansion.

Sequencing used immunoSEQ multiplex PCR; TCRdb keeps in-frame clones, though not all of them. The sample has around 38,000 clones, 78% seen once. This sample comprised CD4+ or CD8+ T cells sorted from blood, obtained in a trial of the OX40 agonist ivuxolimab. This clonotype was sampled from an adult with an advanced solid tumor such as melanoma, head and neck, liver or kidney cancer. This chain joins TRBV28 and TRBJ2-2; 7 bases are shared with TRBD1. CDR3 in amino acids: CASSSGTVNTGELFF. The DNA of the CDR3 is TGTGCCAGCAGTTCCGGGACAGTAAACACCGGGGAGCTGTTTTTT.